This T cell receptor (beta chain) was sequenced in a study of a mutant IDH1 vaccine in newly diagnosed glioma. The overall study: Beginning 4-6 weeks after radiotherapy alone, or with temozolomide cycles, vaccination took place. Of the patients given treatment, roughly 62% were male and approximately 40% were female, and a mean age of about 44 years was recorded.

Remarks on this clone: Its antigen is not known.

As for time point: week 5, during vaccination. Vaccinated patients received 300 ug of mutant IDH1 20-mer peptide per dose, with topical imiquimod. Donor diagnoses consisted of new WHO grade 3 or 4 IDH1-mutant, ATRX-lost astrocytomas. General study results and limits: Vaccine-induced immune responses occurred in 93.3% of patients.

V was clipped by 1 base and J by 7 bases, with 6 bases between them. The germline V gene has CDR1 SGHNT and CDR2 YENEEA. The CDR3 extends over 12 amino acids. Clones were read by immunoSEQ multiplex PCR, and TCRdb kept only the in-frame ones, dropping some. The sample consists of 35,000 to 45,000 clones, roughly 76% of them appearing once. This chain joins TRBV11-3 and TRBJ2-3; unclear D gene. The sequence was collected from a man aged 45-65 years with glioma. Sequencing was performed on PBMCs, taken from a glioma patient whose treatment included an IDH1 peptide vaccine. The CDR3 region has the DNA TGTGCCAGCAGCTTAGGAATGAATACGCAGTATTTT. This encodes CASSLGMNTQYF.